One TCR beta chain is described in this entry. The antigen remains undetermined. The source of the sample is a study of cytomegalovirus exposure and HLA in healthy donors. The overall study: There were 350 to 450 genotyped donors. Of these, 75% to 85% fell in the genetic ancestry cluster associated with self-reported Caucasian donors.

Nominally healthy donors were sampled, though unrecorded immune exposures were likely. This CDR3 contains 16 residues. The trim removed 4 bases at V and 2 bases at J, leaving 4 bases unmatched. Per germline, CDR1 SGHNT and CDR2 YYREEE (reference sequence). Overall study findings and caveats: Later work found that TCR association rates differed between HLA loci; DRB1 had the most and HLA-C the fewest.

It was with 60 Vbeta and 13 Jbeta primers that the PCR ran. The repertoire was sequenced with immunoSEQ multiplex PCR; TCRdb's copy has only in-frame clones and lacks some. Counted here are about 170,000 clones, around 86% occurring once; the ten biggest clones make up approximately 2.4%. J is TRBJ2-4 and V is TRBV5-4; the match to TRBD1 covers 12 bases. Sequencing was carried out using PBMCs. This TCR derives from a male donor in good health and CMV-seronegative. The DNA for the CDR3 is TGTGCCAGCAGCCGGGGGACAGGGGGCACCAAAAACATTCAGTACTTC. Translated: CASSRGTGGTKNIQYF. Based on the CDR3 plus reference TRBV5-4 and TRBJ2-4, the full variable domain is ETGVTQSPTHLIKTRGQQVTLRCSSQSGHNTVSWYQQALGQGPQFIFQYYREEENGRGNFPPRFSGLQFPNYSSELNVNALELDDSALYLCASSRGTGGTKNIQYFGAGTRLSVL.